A single sample gave rise to the 27 T cell receptor beta chains below, sequenced in a study of blood T cells in healthy people across ages. Primers used in a second PCR of about 7 to 11 cycles were a sample-barcoded 5' primer and a J-beta primer mix. From the 5' RACE reads, TCRdb called clonotypes with MiXCR, one entry per CDR3 protein. This sample has 750,000 to 950,000 distinct CDR3 sequences, with 53% found just once. Specimen: blood. The receptors were gathered from an elderly man in good health.

The genes are TRBV28 and TRBJ2-5, with 7 bases identical to TRBD1. The germline V gene encodes CDR1 MDHEN and CDR2 SYDVKM. The CDR3 runs to 14 residues. V was pared by 7 bases and J by 3 bases, with 8 bases of the junction left unmatched. The chain's CDR3 is CASTLPGGKETQYF. The CDR3 DNA is TGTGCCAGCACCTTACCAGGGGGTAAAGAGACCCAGTACTTC. The whole variable domain, remainder taken from reference TRBV28 and TRBJ2-5, is DVKVTQSSRYLVKRTGEKVFLECVQDMDHENMFWYRQDPGLGLRLIYFSYDVKMKEKGDIPEGYSVSREKKERFSLILESASTNQTSMYLCASTLPGGKETQYFGPGTRLLVL.

The chain links TRBV29-1 to TRBJ2-1; no clear D. CDR1 is SQVTM and CDR2 is ANQGSEA in the germline V gene. The CDR3 is made up of 15 amino acids. Trimming removed 0 bases from V and 2 bases from J, with 11 bases in between. The CDR3 is CSVEDLRSAYNEQFF. The CDR3, as DNA: TGCAGCGTTGAAGATTTAAGGTCTGCCTACAATGAGCAGTTCTTC.

The rearrangement links TRBV25-1 to TRBJ2-1; D remains ambiguous. CDR3 length equals 15 residues. Trimming pared 3 bases from V and 9 bases from J, leaving 18 bases between. The germline gives CDR1 MGHDK, CDR2 SYGVNS. The CDR3 DNA follows: TGTGCCAGCAGTGAGGGTTGGCCGATTTTAGGTGAGCAGTTCTTC. Amino acids: CASSEGWPILGEQFF.

The chain joins TRBV2 to TRBJ2-1; 9 bases agree with TRBD1. The last part of the DNA fits TRBJ2-7 better; the J call may be wrong. Germline assignment: CDR1 SNHLY and CDR2 FYNNEI. The length of the CDR3 is 15 residues. As DNA, the CDR3 is TGTGCCAGCAGGGACCCGGGACAGGGAGGGGCAGGGCAGTACTTC. Protein: CASRDPGQGGAGQYF.

The rearrangement uses TRBV29-1 and TRBJ1-3; a weak D match, TRBD1 (5 bases). The germline V gene encodes CDR1 SQVTM and CDR2 ANQGSEA. The CDR3 is 13 amino acids. Trimming left V 4 bases short and J 0 bases short, with 7 bases between. The CDR3 loop reads CSVGQSSGNTIYF. CDR3 in DNA: TGCAGCGTTGGACAGAGCTCTGGAAACACCATATATTTT.

This clonotype was detected only once. The J gene is TRBJ2-1, the V gene TRBV20-1; 13 positions agree with TRBD2. With 2 bases clipped from V and 3 bases from J, the junction kept 16 bases outside the gene matches. This CDR3 spans 20 amino acids. Germline CDR1 is DFQATT and CDR2 is SNEGSKA (reference sequence). The CDR3: CSARYVGLAGVNAFYNEQFF. Written as DNA, the CDR3 is TGCAGTGCTAGATACGTCGGACTAGCGGGAGTCAACGCCTTCTACAATGAGCAGTTCTTC.

The chain links TRBV5-1 to TRBJ2-1, with D possibly matching TRBD1 (6 bases). V was clipped by 3 bases and J by 10 bases, with 11 bases between them. Looked up from germline, CDR1 is SGHRS and CDR2 is YFSETQ. CDR3 size: 12 residues. The DNA for the CDR3 is TGCGCCAGCAGCTCGGACAGCTACGAGCAGTTCTTC. Translation: CASSSDSYEQFF. Together with reference TRBV5-1 and TRBJ2-1, the CDR3 gives the full variable domain: KAGVTQTPRYLIKTRGQQVTLSCSPISGHRSVSWYQQTPGQGLQFLFEYFSETQRNKGNFPGRFSGRQFSNSRSEMNVSTLELGDSALYLCASSSDSYEQFFGPGTRLTVL.

This clonotype has just a few counts. The rearrangement links TRBV7-9 to TRBJ2-3, with D perhaps TRBD1 (6 bases). The length of the CDR3 is 14 residues. Germline values: CDR1 SEHNR, CDR2 FQNEAQ (reference sequence). The V and J ends lost 4 bases and 7 bases respectively, with 15 bases between them. The CDR3 DNA is TGTGCCAGCAGCTCTCTCGGGACATCACATACGCAGTATTTT. It is translated as CASSSLGTSHTQYF.

The V gene is TRBV7-9, the J gene TRBJ2-1; TRBD2 matches at 12 bases. This CDR3 comprises 15 residues. After removal of 2 bases from V and 7 bases from J, the junction contained 3 bases not matched to a gene. The germline V gene has CDR1 SEHNR and CDR2 FQNEAQ (reference sequence). The DNA for the CDR3 is TGTGCCAGCAGCTTAACTAGCGGGAGGAAGAATGAGCAGTTCTTC. The encoded protein is CASSLTSGRKNEQFF. The variable domain in full, completed from reference TRBV7-9 and TRBJ2-1, reads DTGVSQNPRHKITKRGQNVTFRCDPISEHNRLYWYRQTLGQGPEFLTYFQNEAQLEKSRLLSDRFSAERPKGSFSTLEIQRTEQGDSAMYLCASSLTSGRKNEQFFGPGTRLTVL.

In its sample, this clonotype was seen a few times. The rearrangement links TRBV25-1 to TRBJ2-7, with D uncertain. V dropped 7 bases and J dropped 0 bases, with 10 bases sitting between them. The CDR3 totals 13 residues. Per germline, CDR1 MGHDK and CDR2 SYGVNS. The CDR3 region has the DNA TGTGCCAGCAAAGGGATGGACTCCTACGAGCAGTACTTC. Protein: CASKGMDSYEQYF.

This clonotype came up a few times. The chain joins TRBV20-1 to TRBJ2-6; no firm D call. Trimming removed 3 bases from V and 0 bases from J, with 6 bases in between. The CDR3 spans 14 residues. Germline CDR1 is DFQATT and CDR2 is SNEGSKA (reference sequence). CDR3 region: CSASLGSGANVLTF. CDR3 nucleotides: TGCAGTGCTAGTCTGGGCTCTGGGGCCAACGTCCTGACTTTC.

This chain links TRBV6-6 with TRBJ2-3, with 10 bases matching TRBD2. CDR3 length: 14 residues. Trimming cost V 4 bases and J 5 bases; bases outside gene matches: 3. CDR1 and CDR2 (germline): MNHNY, SVGAGI (reference sequence). The CDR3 coding sequence is TGTGCCAGCAGTTCCAGCGGGAGGGGAGATACGCAGTATTTT. Amino acid sequence: CASSSSGRGDTQYF.

Concerning this clonotype: An end of the junction differs from the germline gene, which may be a read error. V gene TRBV5-6 combines with J gene TRBJ2-1; TRBD1 is a possible D gene (6 bases). CDR3 length: 18 amino acids. CDR1 and CDR2 (germline): SGHDT, YYEEEE. This chain's CDR3 is CASSQTGINLGTYNERFF. DNA for the CDR3: TGTGCCAGCAGCCAGACAGGAATCAACCTCGGAACCTACAATGAGCGGTTCTTC.

This chain links TRBV24-1 with TRBJ1-2; no clear D. V dropped 3 bases and J dropped 0 bases, with 10 bases sitting between them. This CDR3 comprises 15 residues. Germline V gene data show CDR1 as KGHDR and CDR2 as SFDVKD. The CDR3 bases are TGTGCCACCAGTGATCCGGGAGGTCCTAACTATGGCTACACCTTC. Protein sequence: CATSDPGGPNYGYTF.

The chain joins TRBV29-1 to TRBJ2-5; possible D gene TRBD2, 6 bases. Trimming took 5 bases from V and 3 from J, leaving 10 bases between them. The CDR3 extends over 12 amino acids. The germline CDR1 and CDR2 sequences are SQVTM and ANQGSEA. The CDR3 loop reads CSVWRGEETQYF. The CDR3 DNA reads as TGCAGCGTTTGGCGGGGCGAAGAGACCCAGTACTTC.

The chain uses TRBV2 and TRBJ2-3; 8 bases map to TRBD1. V shed 6 bases and J 5 bases; nucleotides not matched to a gene: 10. The CDR3 has 15 residues. Germline CDR1 is SNHLY and CDR2 is FYNNEI. CDR3 region: CASRWTGTKGDTQYF. As DNA, the CDR3 is TGTGCCAGCAGGTGGACAGGGACAAAGGGAGATACGCAGTATTTT.

The genes are TRBV3-1 and TRBJ1-5; D may be TRBD1 (6 bases). The CDR3 covers 13 residues. The germline V and J ends were trimmed by 4 bases and 6 bases, with 10 bases remaining between them. Germline CDR1 reads LGHDT; CDR2 reads YNNKEL (reference sequence). CDR3 bases: TGTGCCAGCAGCCCAACAGGGAGTCAGCCCCAGCATTTT. It is translated as CASSPTGSQPQHF.

The V gene is TRBV29-1, the J gene TRBJ2-5, with D hard to call. The V and J ends lost 0 bases and 2 bases respectively, with 10 bases between them. The CDR3 has 14 amino acids. The germline V gene has CDR1 SQVTM and CDR2 ANQGSEA. CDR3 DNA sequence: TGCAGCGTTGAAGATCAAGGTAGTCAAGAGACCCAGTACTTC. It specifies CSVEDQGSQETQYF. Full variable domain (missing parts from reference TRBV29-1 and TRBJ2-5): SAVISQKPSRDICQRGTSLTIQCQVDSQVTMMFWYRQQPGQSLTLIATANQGSEATYESGFVIDKFPISRPNLTFSTLTVSNMSPEDSSIYLCSVEDQGSQETQYFGPGTRLLVL.

The rearrangement joins TRBV2 to TRBJ1-2, with D unclear. V gave up 3 bases and J gave up 8 bases, with 10 bases separating them. There are 12 residues in the CDR3. From germline, CDR1 is SNHLY and CDR2 FYNNEI. CDR3 in DNA: TGTGCCAGCAGTGACATGTATATAGGCTACACCTTC. This codes for CASSDMYIGYTF.

This clonotype came up a few times. The chain has TRBV20-1 and TRBJ2-4, with D possibly matching TRBD2 (5 bases). From germline, CDR1 is DFQATT and CDR2 SNEGSKA (reference sequence). Trimming took off 5 bases at V and 9 bases at J, with 14 bases between the two ends. CDR3 size: 12 residues. In DNA, the CDR3 is TGCAGTGCTTCGGGTGGGGAGAGCATTCAGTACTTC. Protein: CSASGGESIQYF.

To note about this clonotype: A read error is possible here, since a much larger clone lies one base away. The chain recombines TRBV4-2 with TRBJ2-5; no definite D call. The CDR3 extends over 13 amino acids. Trimming shortened V by 1 base and J by 0 bases, and 3 bases separated the two germline ends. Germline V gene lookup returns CDR1 LGHNA and CDR2 YNFKEQ. The CDR3 DNA is TGTGCCAGCAGCCAAGGGGACCAAGAGACCCAGTACTTC. Encoded protein: CASSQGDQETQYF.

The chain is built from TRBV20-1 and TRBJ2-3; TRBD2 matches at 7 bases. V trimming: 3 bases; J trimming: 14 bases; junction bases outside the gene matches: 17. From germline, CDR1 is DFQATT and CDR2 SNEGSKA (reference sequence). CDR3 length equals 14 residues. DNA for the CDR3: TGCAGTGCTAGGCCCAGCGGGGTTGAGGGAGACGCGTATTTT. Amino acid sequence: CSARPSGVEGDAYF.

With respect to this clonotype: The junction departs from germline at one end; a sequencing error may be responsible. This sequence joins TRBV24-1 and TRBJ2-1; D is unclear. The CDR3 length is 15 residues. The germline CDR1 and CDR2 sequences are KGHDR and SFDVKD. CDR3 residues: CAASGPPSSYNEQFF. CDR3 DNA sequence: TGTGCCGCCAGTGGCCCCCCTAGCTCCTACAATGAGCAGTTCTTC.

In this sample, this clonotype turned up many times. The chain has TRBV12-3 or TRBV12-4 and TRBJ2-1; 11 bases align to TRBD2. The CDR3 runs to 14 residues. V lost 7 bases and J lost 8; bases outside the gene matches: 7. The CDR3 sequence: CASTILAGVHEQFF. CDR3 nucleotides: TGTGCCAGCACTATACTAGCGGGAGTCCATGAGCAGTTCTTC.

The chain uses TRBV6-2 or TRBV6-3 and TRBJ2-7; a weak D match, TRBD2 (5 bases). V lost 4 bases and J 5 bases, leaving 9 bases between the germline ends. Per germline, CDR1 MNHEY and CDR2 SVGEGT. The CDR3 is 12 amino acids. CDR3 nucleotide sequence: TGTGCCAGCAGTTCCCCCGGGGACGAGCAGTACTTC. Translated, it gives CASSSPGDEQYF.

The chain recombines TRBV10-2 with TRBJ2-1; D ambiguous. CDR3 length: 13 amino acids. Trimming removed 0 bases at V and 8 bases at J, with 8 bases between. Looked up from germline, CDR1 is WSHSY and CDR2 is SAAADI. CDR3 sequence (DNA): TGCGCCAGCAGTGAGTCTAGAAAGGATGAGCAGTTCTTC. It translates to CASSESRKDEQFF.

This clonotype appeared a few times. This chain links TRBV5-1 with TRBJ2-1; TRBD2 agrees at 15 bases. Germline CDR1 and CDR2: SGHRS and YFSETQ. The ends lost 2 bases at V and 3 bases at J; junction bases unmatched: 3. This CDR3 comprises 17 residues. The DNA for the CDR3 is TGCGCCAGCAGCTTAGGGACTAGCGGGAGGCTCTACAATGAGCAGTTCTTC. Its protein is CASSLGTSGRLYNEQFF.